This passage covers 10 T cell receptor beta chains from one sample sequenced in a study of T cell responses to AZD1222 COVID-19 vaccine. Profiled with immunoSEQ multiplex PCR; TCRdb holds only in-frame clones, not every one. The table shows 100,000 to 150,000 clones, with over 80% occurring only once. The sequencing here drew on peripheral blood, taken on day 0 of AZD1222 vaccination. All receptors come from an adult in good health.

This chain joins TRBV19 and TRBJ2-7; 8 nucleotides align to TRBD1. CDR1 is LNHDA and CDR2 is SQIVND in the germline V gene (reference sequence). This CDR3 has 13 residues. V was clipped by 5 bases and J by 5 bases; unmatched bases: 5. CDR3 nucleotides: TGTGCCAGTAGTGCCCAGGGGGCCCACGAGCAGTACTTC. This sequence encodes CASSAQGAHEQYF.

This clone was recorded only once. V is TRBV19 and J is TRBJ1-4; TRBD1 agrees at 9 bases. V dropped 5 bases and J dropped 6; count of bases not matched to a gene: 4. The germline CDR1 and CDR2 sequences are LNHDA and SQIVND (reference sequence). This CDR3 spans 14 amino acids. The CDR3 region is CASSAGTGYEKLFF. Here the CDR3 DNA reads TGTGCCAGTAGTGCAGGGACAGGGTATGAAAAACTGTTTTTT.

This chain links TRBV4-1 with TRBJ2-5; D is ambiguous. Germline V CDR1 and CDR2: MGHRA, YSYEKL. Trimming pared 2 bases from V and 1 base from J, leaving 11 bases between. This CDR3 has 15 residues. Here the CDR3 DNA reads TGCGCCAGCAGCCAACAAAGCAATTCCCAAGAGACCCAGTACTTC. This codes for CASSQQSNSQETQYF.

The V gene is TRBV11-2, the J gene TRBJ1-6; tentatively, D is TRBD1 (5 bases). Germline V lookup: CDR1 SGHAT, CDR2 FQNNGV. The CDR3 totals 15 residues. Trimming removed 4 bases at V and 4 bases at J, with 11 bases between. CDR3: CASSSQGLYNSPLHF. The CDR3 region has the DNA TGTGCCAGCAGCTCTCAGGGACTGTATAATTCACCCCTCCACTTT.

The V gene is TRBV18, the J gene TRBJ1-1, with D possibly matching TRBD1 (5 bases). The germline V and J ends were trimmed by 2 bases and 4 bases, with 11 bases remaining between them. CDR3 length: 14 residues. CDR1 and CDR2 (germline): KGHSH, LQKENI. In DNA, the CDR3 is TGTGCCAGCTCACCATCAGGGATAACCACTGAAGCTTTCTTT. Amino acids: CASSPSGITTEAFF.

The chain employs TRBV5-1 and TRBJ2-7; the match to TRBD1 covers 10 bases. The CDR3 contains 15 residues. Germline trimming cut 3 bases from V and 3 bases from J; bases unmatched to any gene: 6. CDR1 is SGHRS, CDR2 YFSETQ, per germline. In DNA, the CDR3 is TGCGCCAGCAGCTGGTCAGGGACAGGGGACTACGAGCAGTACTTC. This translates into CASSWSGTGDYEQYF. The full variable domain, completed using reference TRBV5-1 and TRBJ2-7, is KAGVTQTPRYLIKTRGQQVTLSCSPISGHRSVSWYQQTPGQGLQFLFEYFSETQRNKGNFPGRFSGRQFSNSRSEMNVSTLELGDSALYLCASSWSGTGDYEQYFGPGTRLTVT.

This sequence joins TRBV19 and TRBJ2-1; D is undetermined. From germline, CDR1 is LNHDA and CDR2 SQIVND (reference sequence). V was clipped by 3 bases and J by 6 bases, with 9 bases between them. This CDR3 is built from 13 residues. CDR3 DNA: TGTGCCAGTAGTATCTGGCAGCTCAATGAGCAGTTCTTC. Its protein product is CASSIWQLNEQFF.

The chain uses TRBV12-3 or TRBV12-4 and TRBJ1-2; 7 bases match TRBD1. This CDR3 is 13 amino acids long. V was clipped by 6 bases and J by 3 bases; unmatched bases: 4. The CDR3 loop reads CASRSDRDYGYTF. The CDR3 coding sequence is TGTGCCAGCAGGTCCGACAGGGACTATGGCTACACCTTC.

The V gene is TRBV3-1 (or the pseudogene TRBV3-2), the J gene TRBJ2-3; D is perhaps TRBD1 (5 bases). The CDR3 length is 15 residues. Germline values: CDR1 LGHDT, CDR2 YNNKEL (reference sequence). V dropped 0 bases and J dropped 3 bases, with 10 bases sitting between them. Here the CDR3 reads CASSQDQGWTDTQYF. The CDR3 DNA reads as TGTGCCAGCAGCCAAGATCAGGGATGGACAGATACGCAGTATTTT.

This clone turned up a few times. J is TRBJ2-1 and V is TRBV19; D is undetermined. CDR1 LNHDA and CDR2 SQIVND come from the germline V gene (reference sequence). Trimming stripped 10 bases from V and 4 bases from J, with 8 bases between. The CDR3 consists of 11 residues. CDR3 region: CATDQYNEQFF. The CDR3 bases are TGTGCCACTGACCAATACAATGAGCAGTTCTTC.